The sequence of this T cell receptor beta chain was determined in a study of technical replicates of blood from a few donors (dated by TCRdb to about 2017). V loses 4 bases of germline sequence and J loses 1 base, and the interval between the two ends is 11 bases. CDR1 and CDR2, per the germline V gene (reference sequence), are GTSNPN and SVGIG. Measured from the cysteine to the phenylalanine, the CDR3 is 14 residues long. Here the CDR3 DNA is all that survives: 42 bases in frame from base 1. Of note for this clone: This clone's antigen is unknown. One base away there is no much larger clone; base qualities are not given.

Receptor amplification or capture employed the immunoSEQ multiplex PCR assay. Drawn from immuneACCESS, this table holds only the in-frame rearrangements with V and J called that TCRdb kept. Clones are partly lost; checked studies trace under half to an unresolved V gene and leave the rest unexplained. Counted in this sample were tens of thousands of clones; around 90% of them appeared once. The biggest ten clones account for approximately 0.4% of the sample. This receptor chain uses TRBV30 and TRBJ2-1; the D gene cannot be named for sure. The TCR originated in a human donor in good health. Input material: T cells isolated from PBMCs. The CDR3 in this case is CAWTSSASYNEQFF. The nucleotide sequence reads TGTGCCTGGACTTCCAGCGCTTCCTACAATGAGCAGTTCTTC.